The 14 T cell receptor beta chains listed next were all sequenced from one sample in a study of blood T cell repertoires in COVID-19. This table comes from immunoSEQ multiplex PCR, and its TCRdb copy is limited to in-frame clones, with some not included. The sample records some 76,000 clones, around 80% being singletons. The sequencing sample was made of peripheral blood. The receptors originated from a man aged 45-65 years with COVID-19, enrolled during active disease.

This clone turned up a few times. The chain combines TRBV7-3 with TRBJ2-2; D is perhaps TRBD2 (6 bases). There are 16 residues in the CDR3. Per germline, CDR1 SGHTA and CDR2 FQGTGA. V was pared by 2 bases and J by 2 bases, with 12 bases between. The CDR3 sequence: CASSLFSSVNTGELFF. Here the CDR3 DNA reads TGTGCCAGCAGCTTATTCTCTAGCGTTAACACCGGGGAGCTGTTTTTT.

Only one count was recorded for this clone. The chain employs TRBV19 and TRBJ2-7; TRBD2 agrees at 10 bases. From germline, CDR1 is LNHDA and CDR2 SQIVND (reference sequence). The CDR3 runs to 15 residues. The ends lost 5 bases at V and 0 bases at J; junction bases unmatched: 4. The CDR3 sequence is CASSATSGSSYEQYF. CDR3 bases: TGTGCCAGTAGTGCGACTAGCGGGTCCTCCTACGAGCAGTACTTC.

The genes are TRBV5-4 and TRBJ2-7; TRBD2 matches 12 bases. The germline gives CDR1 SGHNT, CDR2 YYREEE (reference sequence). After removal of 4 bases from V and 3 bases from J, the junction contained 8 bases not matched to a gene. This CDR3 has 16 residues. For the CDR3, the DNA is TGTGCCAGCAGCACCGGACTAGCGGGACCGTACTACGAGCAGTACTTC. Translated: CASSTGLAGPYYEQYF.

CDR3 nucleotides: TGTGCCTGGAGTCGCCCCTTGGGGGCCCGCACTGAAGCTTTCTTT. Translated: CAWSRPLGARTEAFF. The rearrangement links TRBV30 to TRBJ1-1, with a weak D call TRBD1 (6 bases). The CDR3 runs 15 residues. The germline V gene has CDR1 GTSNPN and CDR2 SVGIG (reference sequence). Deletions cut 2 bases from V and 4 bases from J, with 17 bases between.

The DNA of the CDR3 is TGTGCCAGCAGGTTGACAGGGAAGGGCATTCAGTACTTC. Translating gives CASRLTGKGIQYF. The chain carries TRBV13 and TRBJ2-4; 7 bases agree with TRBD1. The CDR3 is 13 amino acids. The ends lost 6 bases at V and 9 bases at J; junction bases unmatched: 8. The germline gives CDR1 PRHDT, CDR2 FYEKMQ (reference sequence).

The chain couples TRBV9 to TRBJ1-2; D unclear. Trimming shortened V by 0 bases and J by 5 bases, and 8 bases separated the two germline ends. CDR1 SGDLS and CDR2 YYNGEE come from the germline V gene. The CDR3 extends over 13 amino acids. The chain's CDR3 is CASSVEGVYGYTF. For the CDR3, the DNA is TGTGCCAGCAGCGTAGAGGGAGTGTATGGCTACACCTTC. The full variable domain, its missing parts supplied by reference TRBV9 and TRBJ1-2, is DSGVTQTPKHLITATGQRVTLRCSPRSGDLSVYWYQQSLDQGLQFLIQYYNGEERAKGNILERFSAQQFPDLHSELNLSSLELGDSALYFCASSVEGVYGYTFGSGTRLTVV.

This clone came up a few times. The V and J genes are TRBV11-2 and TRBJ1-1; D unresolved. The CDR3 loop spans 13 amino acids. CDR1 is SGHAT and CDR2 is FQNNGV in the germline V gene. V gave up 5 bases and J gave up 4 bases, with 11 bases separating them. The CDR3 loop reads CASSAASGTEAFF. Here the CDR3 DNA reads TGTGCCAGCAGCGCCGCCTCGGGCACTGAAGCTTTCTTT. Full variable domain (remainder filled in from reference TRBV11-2 and TRBJ1-1): EAGVAQSPRYKIIEKRQSVAFWCNPISGHATLYWYQQILGQGPKLLIQFQNNGVVDDSQLPKDRFSAERLKGVDSTLKIQPAKLEDSAVYLCASSAASGTEAFFGQGTRLTVV.

The chain links TRBV6-5 to TRBJ1-2; TRBD1 aligns across 8 bases. The CDR3 spans 15 residues. Germline CDR1 MNHEY, CDR2 SVGAGI. Losses at the gene ends were 6 bases for V and 4 bases for J; bases not matched to a gene: 10. CDR3 DNA: TGTGCCAGCAGACGGCGACAGGGGTTATCCTATGGCTACACCTTC. Protein product: CASRRRQGLSYGYTF.

The chain links TRBV6-5 to TRBJ1-5; D gene uncertain. There are 13 residues in the CDR3. Trimming pared 9 bases from V and 2 bases from J, leaving 11 bases between. Germline CDR1 is MNHEY and CDR2 is SVGAGI. Here the CDR3 DNA reads TGTGCCAGAGAGGGTGGAGGCAATCAGCCCCAGCATTTT. Protein sequence: CAREGGGNQPQHF.

V usage is TRBV7-2 and J usage is TRBJ2-3; TRBD1 matches at 11 bases. The CDR3 sequence is 15 residues long. CDR1 is SGHTA and CDR2 is FQGNSA in the germline V gene. With V trimmed by 4 bases and J by 6 bases, 6 bases remained unmatched. CDR3 protein: CASSYSGQGGDTQYF. The CDR3 region has the DNA TGTGCCAGCAGCTACTCGGGACAGGGGGGGGATACGCAGTATTTT.

The rearrangement uses TRBV10-3 and TRBJ2-7, with D possibly TRBD1 on 6 matching bases. The germline gives CDR1 ENHRY, CDR2 SYGVKD. V lost 9 bases to trimming and J lost 0 bases, with 15 bases between them. This CDR3 comprises 14 residues. CDR3 coding DNA: TGTGCCATTGGACAGACTATTAGCTCCTACGAGCAGTACTTC. Encoded protein: CAIGQTISSYEQYF.

The chain links TRBV28 to TRBJ2-6; 7 bases align to TRBD2. This CDR3 is 18 amino acids long. J was trimmed by 3 bases and V by 6 bases; bases with no gene match: 14. The V gene's germline CDR1 is MDHEN and CDR2 SYDVKM. CDR3 bases: TGTGCCAGCAGGAACTTAGAGGGCGGGAGCTTTGGGGCCAACGTCCTGACTTTC. It yields the protein CASRNLEGGSFGANVLTF.

The chain combines TRBV7-9 with TRBJ1-4; D is perhaps TRBD1 (5 bases). The germline V gene encodes CDR1 SEHNR and CDR2 FQNEAQ (reference sequence). CDR3 length equals 15 residues. Trimming removed 1 base from V and 15 bases from J, with 21 bases in between. This CDR3 is CASSLGGGGDQLMFF. The CDR3 coding sequence is TGTGCCAGCAGCTTAGGCGGGGGAGGGGACCAGTTGATGTTTTTT.

This rearrangement joins TRBV3-1 (or the pseudogene TRBV3-2) to TRBJ2-1; 9 bases fit TRBD1. The trim removed 3 bases at V and 10 bases at J, leaving 10 bases unmatched. This CDR3 has 15 amino acids. CDR1 is LGHDT and CDR2 is YNNKEL in the germline V gene (reference sequence). This CDR3 is CASSHRDRAVGEQFF. As DNA, the CDR3 is TGTGCCAGCAGCCACCGGGACAGGGCGGTTGGGGAGCAGTTCTTC.